This T cell receptor (beta chain) was retrieved from a study of molecular identifiers for immune sequencing clone quantification. Across the whole study: Split five ways in replicates, RNA from approximately 20,000 or 98,000 naive CD8 cells had four portions sequenced.

Study-wide results and caveats: Researchers reportedly could pick up spiked Jurkat TCR RNA from one cell mixed into approximately 910,000 naive cells.

Previously described methods with listed TCR primers produced the bulk TCR libraries. TCRdb fed the PCR reads into MiXCR, producing one record per CDR3 protein. The table shows fewer than 100,000 distinct CDR3 sequences, with 21% occurring only once. The sorting of naive CD8 T cells used the CD8+CD4-CCR7+CD45RA+ phenotype. A note on this clonotype: The antigen remains unidentified.

V dropped 1 base and J dropped 4; count of bases not matched to a gene: 7. CDR3 size: 16 residues. CDR1 is LGHNA, CDR2 YNFKEQ, per germline. This receptor was identified in a human donor in good health. Some libraries in this study had Jurkat cell RNA spiked in. Sequenced material: naive CD8+ T cells from blood, with Jurkat cell RNA spiked in. The subset was: FACS-sorted CD8+CD4-CCR7+CD45RA+ naive T cells. This chain uses TRBV4-2 with TRBJ2-5, with 9 bases fitting TRBD1. CDR3 region: CASSQAWTGAGETQYF. CDR3 coding DNA: TGTGCCAGCAGCCAAGCCTGGACAGGGGCAGGAGAGACCCAGTACTTC.